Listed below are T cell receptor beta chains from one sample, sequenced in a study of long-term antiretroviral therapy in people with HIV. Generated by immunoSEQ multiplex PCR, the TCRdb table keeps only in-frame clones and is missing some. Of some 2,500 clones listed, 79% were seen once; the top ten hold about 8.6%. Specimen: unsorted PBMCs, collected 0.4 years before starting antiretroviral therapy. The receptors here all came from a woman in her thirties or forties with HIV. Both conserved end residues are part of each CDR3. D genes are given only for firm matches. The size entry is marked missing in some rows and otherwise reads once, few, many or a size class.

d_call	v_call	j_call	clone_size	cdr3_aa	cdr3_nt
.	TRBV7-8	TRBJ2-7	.	CASSFGRGNEQYF	TGTGCCAGCAGCTTCGGACGAGGGAACGAGCAGTACTTC
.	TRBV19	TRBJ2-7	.	CASSTGLEQYF	TGTGCCAGTAGTACAGGGCTCGAGCAGTACTTC
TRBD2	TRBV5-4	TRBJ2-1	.	CASSLEGLAGGSYNEQFF	TGTGCCAGCAGCTTGGAAGGACTAGCGGGGGGCTCCTACAATGAGCAGTTCTTC
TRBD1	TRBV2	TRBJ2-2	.	CATEQGVNTGELFF	TGTGCCACTGAACAGGGGGTGAACACCGGGGAGCTGTTTTTT
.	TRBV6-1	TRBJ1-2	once	CASSPQGNYGYTF	TGTGCCAGCAGTCCCCAGGGGAACTATGGCTACACCTTC
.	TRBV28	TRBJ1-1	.	CASSLTGNWNTEAFF	TGTGCCAGCAGTCTTACAGGGAATTGGAACACTGAAGCTTTCTTT
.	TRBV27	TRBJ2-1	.	CASSLTIGLVNEQFF	TGTGCCAGCAGCCTAACTATAGGGTTGGTCAATGAGCAGTTCTTC
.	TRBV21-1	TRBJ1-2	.	CASFLDKGGGPNYGYTF	TGTGCCAGCTTTCTTGATAAGGGAGGGGGACCTAACTATGGCTACACCTTC
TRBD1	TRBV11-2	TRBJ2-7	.	CASSSNRGRREQYF	TGTGCCAGCAGCTCAAACAGGGGGCGCCGGGAGCAGTACTTC
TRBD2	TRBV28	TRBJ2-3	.	CASSFQNSGGQYF	TGTGCCAGCAGTTTTCAGAATTCGGGGGGGCAGTATTTT
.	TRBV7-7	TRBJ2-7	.	CASSLGDPASSYEQYF	TGTGCTAGCAGCTTAGGAGACCCCGCGTCCTCCTACGAGCAGTACTTC
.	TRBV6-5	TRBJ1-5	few	CASSPQNQPQHF	TGTGCCAGCAGCCCTCAGAACCAGCCCCAGCATTTT
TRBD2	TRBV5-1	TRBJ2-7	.	CASSFTSGSDEQYF	TGCGCCAGCAGCTTCACTAGCGGGAGTGACGAGCAGTACTTC
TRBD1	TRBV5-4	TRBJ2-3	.	CASSRTGSSTDTQYF	TGTGCCAGCAGTAGGACAGGGAGTAGCACAGATACGCAGTATTTT
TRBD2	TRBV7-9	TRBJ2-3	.	CASSLFGTRFSTDTQYF	TGTGCCAGCAGCTTATTCGGGACTAGATTTAGCACAGATACGCAGTATTTT
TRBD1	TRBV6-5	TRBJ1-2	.	CASSSGQGPPYGYTF	TGTGCCAGCAGTTCGGGACAGGGCCCGCCTTATGGCTACACCTTC
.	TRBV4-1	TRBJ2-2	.	CASSQGPGTSFLTGELFF	TGCGCCAGCAGCCAAGGGCCGGGGACATCATTCCTAACCGGGGAGCTGTTTTTT
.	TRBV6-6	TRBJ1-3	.	CASSYRQGSGNTIYF	TGTGCCAGCAGTTACCGTCAGGGTTCTGGAAACACCATATATTTT
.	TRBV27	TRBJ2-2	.	CASRGSDTGELFF	TGTGCCAGCAGGGGGTCGGACACCGGGGAGCTGTTTTTT
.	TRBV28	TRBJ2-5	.	CASHGSDEKTQYF	TGTGCCAGCCACGGATCGGACGAGAAGACCCAGTACTTC
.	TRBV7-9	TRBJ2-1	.	CASSLIGGAKQFF	TGTGCCAGCAGCTTAATTGGAGGGGCCAAGCAGTTCTTC
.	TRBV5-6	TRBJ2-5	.	CASSVQSGGETQYF	TGTGCCAGCAGCGTACAGTCAGGGGGGGAGACCCAGTACTTC
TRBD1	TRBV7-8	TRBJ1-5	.	CASSLYPGQDQPQHF	TGTGCCAGCAGCTTATACCCGGGACAGGATCAGCCCCAGCATTTT
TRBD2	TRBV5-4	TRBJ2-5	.	CASSSMTSGLQETQYF	TGTGCCAGCAGCTCTATGACTAGCGGATTACAAGAGACCCAGTACTTC
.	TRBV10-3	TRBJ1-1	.	CAIRATGTTEAFF	TGTGCCATCAGGGCAACAGGGACCACTGAAGCTTTCTTT
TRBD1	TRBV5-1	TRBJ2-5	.	CASSLTGGLETQYF	TGCGCCAGCAGCCTTACAGGGGGTTTGGAGACCCAGTACTTC
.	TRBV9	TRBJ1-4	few	CASSPRGWLANEKLFF	TGTGCCAGCAGCCCTCGAGGGTGGCTCGCTAATGAAAAACTGTTTTTT
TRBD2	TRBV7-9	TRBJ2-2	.	CASSARTSANSNTGELFF	TGTGCCAGCAGCGCCCGGACTAGCGCGAATTCGAACACCGGGGAGCTGTTTTTT
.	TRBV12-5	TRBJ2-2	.	CASGLGTQLNTGELFF	TGTGCTAGTGGTTTGGGTACACAGCTGAACACCGGGGAGCTGTTTTTT
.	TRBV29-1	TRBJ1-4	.	CSASGTYEKLFF	TGCAGCGCTTCCGGGACGTATGAAAAACTGTTTTTT
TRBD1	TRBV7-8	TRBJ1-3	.	CASSLAGQIRNTIYF	TGTGCCAGCAGCTTAGCGGGACAGATAAGAAACACCATATATTTT
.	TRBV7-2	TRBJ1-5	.	CASSLDNDRIKGPQHF	TGTGCCAGCAGCTTAGACAACGACAGGATCAAAGGGCCCCAGCATTTT
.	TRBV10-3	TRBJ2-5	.	CAISESSFPAETQYF	TGTGCCATCAGTGAGTCGAGCTTTCCGGCGGAGACCCAGTACTTC
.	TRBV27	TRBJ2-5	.	CASSLAATQRETQYF	TGTGCCAGCAGTTTGGCAGCCACCCAGAGGGAGACCCAGTACTTC
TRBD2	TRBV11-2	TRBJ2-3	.	CASSLGLAPDTQYF	TGTGCCAGCAGCTTGGGACTAGCTCCAGATACGCAGTATTTT
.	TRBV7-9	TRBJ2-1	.	CASSPLVGNHYNEQFF	TGTGCCAGCAGCCCACTAGTTGGCAATCACTACAATGAGCAGTTCTTC